The 16 T cell receptor beta chains listed next were all sequenced from one sample in a study of CD8+CD57+ T cells in acquired aplastic anemia. Patients picked for sequencing had shown CD8+CD57+ cell expansion detected by flow cytometry. Investigators profiled TCR beta VDJ and CDR3 from genomic DNA template. One entry per CDR3 protein results from TCRdb running MiXCR on the reads. The table shows under 200,000 distinct CDR3 sequences, with about half occurring only once. Sequenced sample: sorted CD4+, CD8+, or CD8+CD57+ T cells (not recorded which) from PBMCs. The receptors were sampled from a human donor with aplastic anemia.

Ten or more counts support this clonotype. V usage is TRBV19 and J usage is TRBJ1-6; possible D gene TRBD1, 6 bases. There are 15 residues in the CDR3. V was shortened by 7 bases and J by 7 bases, with 17 bases between the two germline ends. Germline V gene lookup returns CDR1 LNHDA and CDR2 SQIVND (reference sequence). CDR3 residues: CASTPMGQRNSPLHF. In nucleotides, the CDR3 is TGTGCCAGTACCCCAATGGGACAAAGGAATTCACCCCTCCACTTT.

The rearrangement uses TRBV2 and TRBJ1-2, with a possible D match to TRBD1 (5 bases). The length of the CDR3 is 14 residues. CDR1 is SNHLY and CDR2 is FYNNEI in the germline V gene. Trimming shortened V by 3 bases and J by 2 bases, and 10 bases separated the two germline ends. In DNA form, the CDR3 reads TGTGCCAGCAGTGAGGCAGGGACCAACTATGGCTACACCTTC. This codes for CASSEAGTNYGYTF.

A remark on this clonotype: This may be a read error: a much more frequent sequence differs by one nucleotide. The chain joins TRBV5-1 to TRBJ1-1; D may be TRBD1 (6 bases). Germline-derived CDR1 and CDR2 are SGHRS and YFSETQ. The CDR3 is made up of 16 amino acids. The CDR3 sequence is CAGSLDGQPLNTEAFF. CDR3 in DNA: TGCGCCGGCAGCTTGGATGGACAGCCTTTGAACACTGAAGCTTTCTTT. The whole variable domain, remainder taken from reference TRBV5-1 and TRBJ1-1, is KAGVTQTPRYLIKTRGQQVTLSCSPISGHRSVSWYQQTPGQGLQFLFEYFSETQRNKGNFPGRFSGRQFSNSRSEMNVSTLELGDSALYLCAGSLDGQPLNTEAFFGQGTRLTVV.

The chain joins TRBV3-1 to TRBJ1-6, with D hard to call. Germline CDR1 is LGHDT and CDR2 is YNNKEL (reference sequence). The CDR3 sequence is 12 residues long. Trimming shortened V by 1 base and J by 7 bases, and 2 bases separated the two germline ends. The CDR3 DNA follows: TGTGCCAGCAGCCAAGCGAATTCACCCCTCCACTTT. It codes for CASSQANSPLHF. Complete variable domain (other parts from reference TRBV3-1 and TRBJ1-6): DTAVSQTPKYLVTQMGNDKSIKCEQNLGHDTMYWYKQDSKKFLKIMFSYNNKELIINETVPNRFSPKSPDKAHLNLHINSLELGDSAVYFCASSQANSPLHFGNGTRLTVT.

The J gene is TRBJ2-1, the V gene TRBV25-1; D is uncertain. The V gene lost 0 bases and the J gene lost 7 bases, with 10 bases spanning the gap. CDR1 MGHDK and CDR2 SYGVNS come from the germline V gene. This CDR3 has 14 residues. CDR3 sequence: CASSEYSSRNEQFF. As DNA, the CDR3 is TGTGCCAGCAGTGAATACAGTAGCAGGAATGAGCAGTTCTTC.

This chain joins TRBV5-4 and TRBJ1-2; D ambiguous. Germline-derived CDR1 and CDR2 are SGHNT and YYREEE (reference sequence). V lost 0 bases, J lost 0 bases, and 12 bases lay in between. The CDR3 runs 16 residues. The CDR3 reads CASSLESPLTNYGYTF. The CDR3 region has the DNA TGTGCCAGCAGCTTGGAGTCACCTCTTACTAACTATGGCTACACCTTC.

V and J are TRBV20-1 and TRBJ1-5, with 9 bases aligning to TRBD1. The CDR3 contains 13 residues. V lost 6 bases to trimming and J lost 4 bases; unmatched junction nucleotides: 4. In germline, CDR1 is DFQATT, CDR2 SNEGSKA (reference sequence). The CDR3 reads CSAGTGRNQPQHF. The DNA for the CDR3 is TGCAGTGCCGGGACAGGGAGGAATCAGCCCCAGCATTTT.

This clonotype was detected many times. The chain carries TRBV20-1 and TRBJ2-1; 14 bases match TRBD2. CDR3 length: 14 amino acids. V shed 5 bases and J 12 bases; nucleotides not matched to a gene: 9. The germline V gene has CDR1 DFQATT and CDR2 SNEGSKA (reference sequence). CDR3 nucleotide sequence: TGCAGTGCTTTTGTTCTGACTAGCGGGAGGGGGCAGTTCTTC. It encodes CSAFVLTSGRGQFF.

The rearrangement links TRBV28 to TRBJ2-7, with 8 bases identical to TRBD1. This CDR3 is built from 14 residues. Unmatched junction bases numbered 8, after V lost 4 bases and J lost 6 bases. CDR1 and CDR2 (germline): MDHEN, SYDVKM. DNA of the CDR3: TGTGCCAGCAGTTCCACCCCCGACAGGGGCGAGCAGTACTTC. It translates to CASSSTPDRGEQYF.

The V and J genes are TRBV7-9 and TRBJ1-1; no firm D call. The CDR3 runs 13 residues. V shed 2 bases and J shed 5 bases, with 9 bases lying between them. Germline V CDR1 and CDR2: SEHNR, FQNEAQ (reference sequence). The CDR3 sequence is CASSLFLRTEAFF. The CDR3 DNA reads TGTGCCAGCAGCTTATTTCTGCGGACTGAAGCTTTCTTT.

The V and J genes are TRBV5-1 and TRBJ1-4; maybe TRBD1 (5 bases). The CDR3 runs 14 residues. V was cut by 3 bases and J by 8 bases, with 14 bases left in between. The germline CDR1 and CDR2 sequences are SGHRS and YFSETQ. This chain's CDR3 is CASSSRGTAEKLFF. DNA of the CDR3: TGCGCCAGCAGCTCCAGAGGGACGGCAGAAAAACTGTTTTTT.

As regards this clonotype: One end of the junction is discordant with germline, which a read error may explain. The chain employs TRBV7-2 and TRBJ1-3; D not resolved. The germline gives CDR1 SGHTA, CDR2 FQGNSA. The CDR3 contains 15 residues. CDR3 bases: TGCGCCGGCAGCTTAGCCCCACCGGCGGGAAACACCATATATTTT. This translates into CAGSLAPPAGNTIYF.

Comment on this clonotype: A much larger clone differs from this one at a single base, so this may be a read error. This rearrangement joins TRBV11-1 to TRBJ2-2, with TRBD1 matching 8 bases. Germline assignment: CDR1 SGHAT and CDR2 FQDESV (reference sequence). There are 16 residues in the CDR3. CDR3 protein: CASSLYRGFDTRELFF. The CDR3 region has the DNA TGTGCCAGCAGCTTATACAGGGGGTTTGACACCAGGGAGCTGTTTTTT.

This clonotype has at least ten counts. The gene calls are TRBV7-2 and TRBJ2-7, with TRBD1 identical over 8 bases. V dropped 3 bases and J dropped 6; count of bases not matched to a gene: 7. The CDR3 length is 14 residues. From germline, CDR1 is SGHTA and CDR2 FQGNSA. The CDR3, as DNA: TGTGCCAGCAGCTTTAGTCAGACAGGGGCCGAGCAGTACTTC. This encodes CASSFSQTGAEQYF.

This clonotype was seen a few times. V usage is TRBV15 and J usage is TRBJ2-4; D remains ambiguous. In germline, CDR1 is LNHNV, CDR2 YYDKDF (reference sequence). This CDR3 contains 12 residues. V lost 4 bases to trimming and J lost 9 bases, with 10 bases between them. DNA for the CDR3: TGTGCCACCAGCACGAGGTCCCCCATTCAGTACTTC. This sequence encodes CATSTRSPIQYF.

The V and J genes are TRBV19 and TRBJ2-7; 9 bases are a match to TRBD1. Trimming took 3 bases from V and 3 from J; bases not matched to a gene: 3. Germline-derived CDR1 and CDR2 are LNHDA and SQIVND (reference sequence). The CDR3 consists of 14 residues. The CDR3 nucleotides read TGTGCCAGTAGTATCAAGACAGGGGGCTACGAGCAGTACTTC. It yields the protein CASSIKTGGYEQYF.